This T cell receptor beta chain was observed in a study of graft-versus-host responses after intestinal transplantation. Across the whole study: Transplant types were multivisceral, liver-intestinal, or isolated intestinal. Once they had received anti-thymocyte globulin induction, all recipients took tacrolimus and steroids for roughly three years. Study-level findings and limits: Investigators detected GvH clones in recipient marrow, with some emerging earlier in ileum or blood. Individuals who had graft-donor T cell macrochimerism had allografts that showed high graft-versus-host to host-versus-graft clonal ratios.

Some clones are missing from TCRdb's copy, which holds only in-frame ones; the method was immunoSEQ multiplex PCR. The sample lists about 71,000 clones, approximately 93% occurring once. This clone showed up just once. The antigen is unknown. CDR3 length: 17 amino acids. The germline CDR1 and CDR2 sequences are MNHEY and SMNVEV (reference sequence). Trimming removed 0 bases from V and 0 bases from J, with 15 bases in between. The source was unstimulated CD8+ T cells sorted from spleen or lymph node cells, collected before intestinal transplant. The gene calls are TRBV27 and TRBJ2-7, with D maybe TRBD2 (6 bases). The source is a human donor who received an intestinal transplant. CDR3 in amino acids: CASSLSRVAGSSYEQYF. CDR3 coding DNA: TGTGCCAGCAGTTTATCAAGGGTCGCGGGGAGCTCCTACGAGCAGTACTTC.